This T cell receptor (beta chain) was profiled in a study of control samples from healthy donors and cancer patients. Using immunoSEQ multiplex PCR, the repertoire was profiled, and TCRdb retains in-frame clones only, with some absent. The table shows around 13,000 clones, with around 94% occurring only once. Germline assignment: CDR1 MNHNY and CDR2 SVGAGI (reference sequence). This CDR3 has 13 amino acids. V was clipped by 2 bases and J by 7 bases, with 9 bases between them. The sequenced material came from PBMCs. The gene calls are TRBV6-6 and TRBJ1-5; D gene ambiguous. This clonotype was obtained from a man between 65 and 79 years old with head and neck cancer. CDR3 nucleotide sequence: TGTGCCAGCAGTTACGGACTGGAGCAGCCCCAGCATTTT. Its translation: CASSYGLEQPQHF.